A single sample gave rise to the 10 T cell receptor beta chains below, sequenced in a study of cytomegalovirus exposure and HLA in healthy donors. The primer mix had 60 Vbeta and 13 Jbeta primers. Produced via immunoSEQ multiplex PCR; TCRdb's table is partial and in-frame only. The sample includes 160,000 or so clones, around 86% of them seen just once. The sample taken for sequencing was PBMCs. All receptors derive from a man over 45 in good health and CMV-seropositive.

The chain has TRBV30 and TRBJ2-7; 7 bases are a match to TRBD1. Germline values: CDR1 GTSNPN, CDR2 SVGIG (reference sequence). The J segment lost 2 bases and the V segment lost 1 base, leaving 5 bases of the junction unmatched. The CDR3 totals 14 residues. The CDR3 sequence: CAWSGGQGAYEQYF. CDR3 DNA sequence: TGTGCCTGGAGTGGCGGGCAGGGGGCCTACGAGCAGTACTTC.

In this sample, this clone turned up once. The chain is built from TRBV6-1 and TRBJ1-6; a possible D gene is TRBD1 (6 bases). The CDR3 is 15 amino acids. Per germline, CDR1 MNHNS and CDR2 SASEGT. The V end was cut by 8 bases, the J end by 7 bases, with 18 bases between. The CDR3 is CASRPPGQGNSPLHF. In nucleotides, the CDR3 is TGTGCCAGCCGGCCACCGGGACAAGGAAATTCACCCCTCCACTTT.

V usage is TRBV5-6 and J usage is TRBJ1-1; D is unresolved. The V end lost 7 bases, the J end lost 0 bases, and 10 bases lay between the germline ends. Germline V gene lookup returns CDR1 SGHDT and CDR2 YYEEEE. This CDR3 has 13 residues. The CDR3 sequence: CASAGQMNTEAFF. The CDR3 DNA reads as TGTGCCAGCGCGGGCCAAATGAACACTGAAGCTTTCTTT.

This chain's CDR3 is CASSFFPLIDVGGNQPQHF. The CDR3 DNA follows: TGTGCCAGCAGTTTTTTCCCCCTTATAGACGTGGGGGGGAATCAGCCCCAGCATTTT. The chain recombines TRBV28 with TRBJ1-5, with D possibly TRBD1 on 5 matching bases. Deletions cut 3 bases from V and 4 bases from J, with 25 bases between. CDR3 length: 19 residues. The V gene's germline CDR1 is MDHEN and CDR2 SYDVKM.

The chain joins TRBV4-2 to TRBJ2-3, with TRBD1 as a possible D gene (6 bases). CDR1 and CDR2 (germline): LGHNA, YNFKEQ. The CDR3 contains 17 residues. V was trimmed by 4 bases and J by 2 bases, leaving 19 bases between them. The CDR3: CASSPFLRDTITDTQYF. CDR3 nucleotide sequence: TGTGCCAGCAGCCCCTTCCTCCGGGACACAATCACAGATACGCAGTATTTT.

CDR3 protein: CASRASDSFNTEAFF. CDR3 sequence (DNA): TGTGCCAGCAGAGCATCGGACAGCTTCAACACTGAAGCTTTCTTT. The J gene is TRBJ1-1, the V gene TRBV6-5, with D possibly matching TRBD1 (6 bases). The CDR3 consists of 15 residues. Germline-derived CDR1 and CDR2 are MNHEY and SVGAGI. The V and J ends lost 6 bases and 2 bases respectively, with 16 bases between them.

This clone was observed a single time. The V and J genes are TRBV30 and TRBJ2-5; TRBD2 aligns across 7 bases. V shed 4 bases, J shed 4 bases, and the junction held 3 bases outside the gene matches. The CDR3 totals 12 residues. CDR1 is GTSNPN, CDR2 SVGIG, per germline (reference sequence). CDR3 in amino acids: CAWTGGGETQYF. CDR3 sequence (DNA): TGTGCCTGGACGGGAGGAGGAGAGACCCAGTACTTC.

This clone was counted only a few times. The CDR3 sequence is CASSTNQGHEQFF. In nucleotides, the CDR3 is TGTGCCAGTAGTACCAATCAGGGCCATGAGCAGTTCTTC. This chain links TRBV19 with TRBJ2-1, with D perhaps matching TRBD1 (5 bases). Trimming cost V 4 bases and J 8 bases, with 12 bases left between them. In germline, CDR1 is LNHDA, CDR2 SQIVND (reference sequence). The CDR3 sequence is 13 residues long.

V and J are TRBV28 and TRBJ2-1; the D is unclear. The CDR3 contains 18 residues. With 3 bases removed from V and 4 bases from J, the gap between germline ends came to 22 bases. Per the germline V gene, CDR1 is MDHEN and CDR2 is SYDVKM. In DNA, the CDR3 is TGTGCCAGCAGTTTCATTGAATTGCGGCCCCAACTTTACAATGAGCAGTTCTTC. Its protein is CASSFIELRPQLYNEQFF.

CDR3 sequence (DNA): TGTGCCTGGAGCCCCGGGACAGGGGGCGGGTTAGATACGCAGTATTTT. Its protein is CAWSPGTGGGLDTQYF. The chain uses TRBV30 and TRBJ2-3; 12 positions match TRBD1. This CDR3 spans 16 amino acids. CDR1 and CDR2 (germline): GTSNPN, SVGIG (reference sequence). J was trimmed by 5 bases and V by 3 bases; bases with no gene match: 9. Complete variable domain (other parts from reference TRBV30 and TRBJ2-3): SQTIHQWPATLVQPVGSPLSLECTVEGTSNPNLYWYRQAAGRGLQLLFYSVGIGQISSEVPQNLSASRPQDRQFILSSKKLLLSDSGFYLCAWSPGTGGGLDTQYFGPGTRLTVL.